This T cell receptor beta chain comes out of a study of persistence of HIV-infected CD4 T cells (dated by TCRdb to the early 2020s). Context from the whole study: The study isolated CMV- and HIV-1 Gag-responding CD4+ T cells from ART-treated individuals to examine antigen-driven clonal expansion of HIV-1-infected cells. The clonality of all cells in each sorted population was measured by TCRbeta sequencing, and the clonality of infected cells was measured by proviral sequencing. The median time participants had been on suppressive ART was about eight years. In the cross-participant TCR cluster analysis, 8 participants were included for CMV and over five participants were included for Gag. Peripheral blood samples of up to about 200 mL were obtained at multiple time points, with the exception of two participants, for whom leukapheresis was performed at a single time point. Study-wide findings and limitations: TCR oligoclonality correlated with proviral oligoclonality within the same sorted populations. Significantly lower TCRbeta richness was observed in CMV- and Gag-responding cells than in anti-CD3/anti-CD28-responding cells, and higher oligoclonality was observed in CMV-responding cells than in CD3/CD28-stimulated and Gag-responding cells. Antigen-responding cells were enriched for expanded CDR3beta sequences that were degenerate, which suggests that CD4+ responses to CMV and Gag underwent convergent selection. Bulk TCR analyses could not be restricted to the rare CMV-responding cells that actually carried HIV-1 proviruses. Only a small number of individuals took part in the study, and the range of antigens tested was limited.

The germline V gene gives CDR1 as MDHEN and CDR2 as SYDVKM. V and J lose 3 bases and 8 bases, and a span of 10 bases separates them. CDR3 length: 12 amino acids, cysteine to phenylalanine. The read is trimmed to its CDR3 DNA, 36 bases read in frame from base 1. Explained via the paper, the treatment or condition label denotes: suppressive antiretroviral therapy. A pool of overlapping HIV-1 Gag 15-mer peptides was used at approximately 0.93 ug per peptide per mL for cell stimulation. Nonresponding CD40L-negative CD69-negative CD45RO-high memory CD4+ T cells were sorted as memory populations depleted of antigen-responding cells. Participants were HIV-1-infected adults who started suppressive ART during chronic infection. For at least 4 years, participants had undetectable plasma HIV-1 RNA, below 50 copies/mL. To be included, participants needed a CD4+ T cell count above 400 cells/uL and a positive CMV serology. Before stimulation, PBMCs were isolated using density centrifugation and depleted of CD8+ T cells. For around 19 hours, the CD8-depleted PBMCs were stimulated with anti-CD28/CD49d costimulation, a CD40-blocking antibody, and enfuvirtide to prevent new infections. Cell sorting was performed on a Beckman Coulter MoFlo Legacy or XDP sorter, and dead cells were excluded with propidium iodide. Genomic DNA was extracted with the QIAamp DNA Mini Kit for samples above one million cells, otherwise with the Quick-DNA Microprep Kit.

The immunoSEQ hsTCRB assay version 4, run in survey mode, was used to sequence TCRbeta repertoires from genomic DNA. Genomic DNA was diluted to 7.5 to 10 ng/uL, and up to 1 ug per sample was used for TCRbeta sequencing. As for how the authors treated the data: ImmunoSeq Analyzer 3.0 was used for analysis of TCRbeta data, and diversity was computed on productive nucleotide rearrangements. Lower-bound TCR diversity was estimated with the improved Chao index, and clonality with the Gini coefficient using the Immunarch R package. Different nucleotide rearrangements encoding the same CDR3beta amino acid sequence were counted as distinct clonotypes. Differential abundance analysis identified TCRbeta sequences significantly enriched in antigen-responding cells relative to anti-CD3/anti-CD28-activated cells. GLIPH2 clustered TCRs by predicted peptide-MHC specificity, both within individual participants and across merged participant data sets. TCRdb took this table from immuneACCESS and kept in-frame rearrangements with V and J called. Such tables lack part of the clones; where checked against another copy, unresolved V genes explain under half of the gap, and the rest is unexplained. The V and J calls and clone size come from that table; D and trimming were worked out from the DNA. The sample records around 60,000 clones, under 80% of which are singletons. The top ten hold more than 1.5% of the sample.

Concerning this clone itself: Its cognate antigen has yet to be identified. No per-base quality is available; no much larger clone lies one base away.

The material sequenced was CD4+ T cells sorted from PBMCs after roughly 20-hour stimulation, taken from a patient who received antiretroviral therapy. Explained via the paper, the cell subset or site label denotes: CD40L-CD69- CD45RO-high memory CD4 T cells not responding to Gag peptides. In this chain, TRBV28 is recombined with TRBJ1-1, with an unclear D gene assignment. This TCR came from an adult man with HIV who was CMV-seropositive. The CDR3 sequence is CASSLYSREAFF. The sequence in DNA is TGTGCCAGCAGTTTGTACAGCCGAGAAGCTTTCTTT.